This TCR beta chain was sequenced for a study of shared clonotypes between healthy human individuals (dated by TCRdb to the early 2020s). In terms of the full investigation: Three men and two women, aged 18 to 49 years, made up the cohort. Per donor, three plates each were used for CD4 naive and CD4 memory, two for CD8 naive, and one for CD8 memory. To estimate repertoire size and how much clonotype sharing occurs between individuals, the study deeply sequenced the blood TCR repertoires of roughly 5 healthy adults. Different laboratories and diverse techniques were used to prepare libraries and sequence TCR repertoires, to increase sequencing depth and limit assay-specific biases. Leukapheresis yielded between about 0.94 and 8.9 billion PBMCs per donor.

TCR CDR3 regions were amplified from genomic DNA by multiplex PCR using the deep immunoSEQ assay. Extracted genomic DNA from each cell subset was spread evenly across all wells of several immunoSEQ 96-well plates, with each plate serving as a replicate. Each replicate PCR for sorted subsets received 200 ng genomic DNA, equal to about 30,000 T cell genomes. The purified libraries were quantified using a Qubit 3.0 fluorometer, sized with a Bioanalyzer 2100, and then quantified again using the KAPA Library Quantification kit. Every immunoSEQ 96-well plate was sequenced on a separate single-read 150-cycle Illumina NextSeq 550 flow cell. In the original analysis: Because only junctional sequences without quality scores were contained in the immunoSEQ output, filtering matching that applied to full-length reads could not be performed. To assign V/J genes and CDR3, sequences were annotated using PyIR, a Python wrapper for IgBLAST v1.9, with IMGT germline references. Any read was removed if the V/J assignment was weak (E-value above 1e-6), the CDR3 was missing, or the read contained stop codons, out-of-frame junctions, or ambiguous translated residues. V3J clonotypes were defined by identical inferred V gene, J gene, and CDR3 amino acid sequence. The percentage overlap between two repertoires was calculated by dividing the number of shared unique clonotypes by the size of the smaller repertoire. Repertoire richness was assessed with RTK rarefaction, the Chao1 estimator, and Recon v2.1 estimates of unobserved clonotypes. Generation probabilities were computed with OLGA for all TCRbeta clonotypes obtained by the gDNA method from a handful of donors. Not all clones reach the TCRdb copy of this immuneACCESS table, which keeps in-frame sequences only. Checked studies attribute under half of the gap to unresolved V genes and leave the rest unexplained. V and J calls plus clone size are reproduced from that table; the DNA served to infer D and trimming. The sample table records 550,000 to 650,000 clones; 95% to 96% of these occur just once. The leading ten clones occupy 0.11% of the sample.

CD8 naive samples were CD45RO-negative cells positively selected for CCR7, giving a CD45RA+CCR7+ population that excluded TemRA cells. Donors were healthy HIV-negative adults with no recently reported acute infections or vaccinations. Only Caucasian adults living in Nashville, Tennessee, USA were represented among the donors. Blood was obtained by leukapheresis, after which PBMCs were separated by Ficoll-Histopaque density gradient centrifugation and cryopreserved in liquid nitrogen vapor phase. Analytical flow cytometry was used to check the purity and quantity of each magnetically sorted T cell population. From each sorted fraction, genomic DNA was isolated and quantified by UV absorbance on a Nanodrop 2000c. In regard to this clone: It lacks a known antigen. Base-call qualities are not available, and no considerably larger clone is one nucleotide away. Other nucleotide sequences in the sample specify the same CDR3.

General study outcomes and caveats: Compared with non-shared clonotypes, the clonotypes found in all four sorted-subset donors had higher generation probabilities. Sharing across a few donors was observed for about 5% of naive CD4, over 3% of naive CD8, 2% to 2.5% of memory CD4, and around 0.44% of memory CD8 clonotypes. Rarefaction of sorted-subset datasets indicated incomplete sequencing despite the large sequencing depth. Only blood was sampled, and tissue TCR repertoires likely differ from those in blood. Because the study included a small number of donors, the genetic and exposure-history diversity represented was limited. Based on pairwise subsampling, the degree of clonotype sharing among donors was expected to be affected by sequencing depth. Estimated clonotype richness was generally larger for naive than for memory subsets.

The germline V gene (reference sequence) provides CDR1 LNHDA and CDR2 SQIVND. The CDR3, from cysteine to phenylalanine, totals 13 residues. The sequence is cut down to CDR3 DNA, 39 bases in frame from base 1. V is cut by 9 bases and J by 2 bases, and the space between the germline ends is 11 bases. This TCR derives from a woman aged 30 to 39 in good health. Material for sequencing was naive CD8+ T cells sorted from blood. The cell subset or site label corresponds to: CD45RA+CCR7+. The sequence is built from TRBV19 and TRBJ1-5; the D gene identity is not certain. CDR3 region: CASKELGNQPQHF. The DNA sequence follows: TGTGCCAGCAAGGAGCTGGGCAATCAGCCCCAGCATTTT.